Listed below are T cell receptor beta chains from one sample, sequenced in a study of cytomegalovirus exposure and HLA in healthy donors. Data came from immunoSEQ multiplex PCR; TCRdb stores just in-frame clones and leaves some out. This sample yields some 70,000 clones, of which around 68% are seen a single time; about a tenth belongs to the top ten. Sequencing was done on a sample of PBMCs. Every receptor here comes from a woman between 25 and 40 years old in good health and CMV-seronegative. CDR3s include the opening cysteine and the closing phenylalanine or tryptophan. D genes are given only for firm matches. Clone size is shown for a subset of rows, as once, few, many or a class of expanded clone.

>TRBV5-1|NA|TRBJ1-1|TRBD1
CASSLAGGADTEAFF
TGCGCCAGCAGCTTGGCAGGGGGCGCCGACACTGAAGCTTTCTTT
>TRBV6-5|NA|TRBJ1-2|NA
CASRPEAEGGYTF
TGTGCCAGCAGACCCGAGGCGGAGGGTGGCTACACCTTC
>TRBV5-1|NA|TRBJ1-1|TRBD1
CASSIASGQGGNTEAFF
TGCGCCAGCAGCATTGCGTCCGGACAGGGAGGGAACACTGAAGCTTTCTTT
>TRBV6-5|NA|TRBJ1-4|NA
CASSKWTVNEKLFF
TGTGCCAGCAGTAAATGGACAGTAAACGAAAAACTGTTTTTT
>TRBV11-2|once|TRBJ1-1|NA
CASSLAAGLNTEAFF
TGTGCCAGCAGCTTAGCTGCGGGGCTTAACACTGAAGCTTTCTTT
>TRBV5-1|once|TRBJ1-4|NA
CASSLGASANEKLFF
TGCGCCAGCAGCTTGGGGGCCTCAGCTAATGAAAAACTGTTTTTT
>TRBV27|NA|TRBJ2-5|NA
CASSLFANAGDETQYF
TGTGCCAGCAGTTTATTCGCCAACGCAGGGGATGAGACCCAGTACTTC
>TRBV7-8|NA|TRBJ1-4|NA
CASSRDRSNEKLFF
TGTGCCAGCAGCCGAGACAGGAGTAATGAAAAACTGTTTTTT
>TRBV7-9|once|TRBJ1-3|NA
CASSAVGGFSGNTIYF
TGTGCCAGCAGCGCGGTCGGAGGGTTCTCTGGAAACACCATATATTTT
>TRBV30|NA|TRBJ1-2|NA
CAWSVQSQGLSGYTF
TGTGCCTGGAGTGTACAAAGTCAGGGGCTCTCTGGCTACACCTTC
>TRBV7-9|NA|TRBJ2-6|NA
CASSLAPETRANVLTF
TGTGCCAGCAGCTTAGCGCCAGAGACTCGGGCCAACGTCCTGACTTTC
>TRBV5-1|medium-sized|TRBJ2-7|TRBD2
CASSLAGYSYEQYF
TGCGCCAGCAGCTTAGCGGGATACTCCTACGAGCAGTACTTC
>TRBV6-5|NA|TRBJ2-7|NA
CASSDGVQVHEQYF
TGTGCCAGCAGTGACGGGGTGCAGGTCCACGAGCAGTACTTC
>TRBV4-1|once|TRBJ1-3|TRBD1
CASSQGGRGQGRGNTIYF
TGCGCCAGCAGCCAAGGGGGTAGAGGACAGGGTCGCGGAAACACCATATATTTT
>TRBV7-2|NA|TRBJ1-4|NA
CASSLGGYNEKLFF
TGTGCCAGCAGCTTAGGAGGGTACAATGAAAAACTGTTTTTT
>TRBV5-1|once|TRBJ1-1|TRBD1
CASSLNRGKMNTEAFF
TGCGCCAGCAGCTTAAACAGGGGAAAGATGAACACTGAAGCTTTCTTT
>TRBV27|NA|TRBJ1-4|TRBD1
CASSDGQGGGEKLFF
TGTGCCAGCAGCGACGGACAGGGAGGGGGTGAAAAACTGTTTTTT
>TRBV4-1|few|TRBJ2-7|NA
CASSHREGQTVSYEQYF
TGCGCCAGCAGCCACCGGGAAGGACAGACCGTCTCCTACGAGCAGTACTTC
>TRBV7-2|NA|TRBJ1-2|NA
CASSSRVRGGYTF
TGTGCCAGCAGCTCACGGGTCCGGGGAGGCTACACCTTC
>TRBV4-2|once|TRBJ2-5|NA
CASSQDKVEHRGETQYF
TGTGCCAGCAGCCAAGATAAGGTGGAGCATAGAGGAGAGACCCAGTACTTC
>TRBV5-4|NA|TRBJ2-7|TRBD1
CASSSDRGSSYEQYF
TGTGCCAGCAGCTCCGACAGGGGCAGCTCCTACGAGCAGTACTTC
>TRBV27|NA|TRBJ1-2|TRBD1
CASSLSGQGYGYTF
TGTGCCAGCAGTTTATCCGGACAGGGCTATGGCTACACCTTC
>TRBV5-1|NA|TRBJ2-1|NA
CASNSGTGSYNEQFF
TGCGCCAGCAATTCGGGGACTGGCTCCTACAATGAGCAGTTCTTC
>TRBV2|NA|TRBJ2-2|TRBD2
CASSERLAGGRGTGELFF
TGTGCCAGCAGTGAACGCCTAGCGGGGGGGCGGGGCACCGGGGAGCTGTTTTTT
>TRBV5-1|few|TRBJ1-4|TRBD1
CASSSQGGREKLFF
TGCGCCAGCAGCTCTCAGGGGGGTCGGGAAAAACTGTTTTTT
>TRBV6-5|NA|TRBJ2-7|NA
CASSSTLWSSYEQYF
TGTGCCAGCAGTTCGACCCTCTGGAGCTCCTACGAGCAGTACTTC
>TRBV30|once|TRBJ2-5|TRBD2
CACTTSGSLGETQYF
TGTGCCTGTACGACTAGCGGGTCCCTCGGGGAGACCCAGTACTTC
>TRBV7-8|NA|TRBJ1-6|NA
CASSLMGGTVNSPLHF
TGTGCCAGCAGCTTAATGGGAGGGACGGTTAATTCACCCCTCCACTTT
>TRBV14|few|TRBJ1-1|NA
CASSLLGSNTEAFF
TGTGCCAGCAGCCTCCTCGGTTCGAACACTGAAGCTTTCTTT
>TRBV11-3|NA|TRBJ2-5|NA
CASSHPPLSEGQETQYF
TGTGCCAGCAGCCACCCACCCCTTTCCGAGGGCCAAGAGACCCAGTACTTC
>TRBV15|few|TRBJ2-3|TRBD1
CATSMNRGLTDTQYF
TGTGCCACCAGCATGAACAGGGGGCTCACAGATACGCAGTATTTT
>TRBV7-8|NA|TRBJ2-7|NA
CASTSQGGWGGYEQYF
TGTGCCAGCACCTCCCAAGGCGGTTGGGGAGGTTACGAGCAGTACTTC
>TRBV6-5|few|TRBJ2-2|TRBD2
CASSYSSGGPGELFF
TGTGCCAGCAGTTACTCTAGCGGGGGACCCGGGGAGCTGTTTTTT
>TRBV14|NA|TRBJ2-7|TRBD1
CASSQYDRGGEQYF
TGTGCCAGCAGCCAATACGACAGGGGAGGCGAGCAGTACTTC
>TRBV6-5|NA|TRBJ2-5|TRBD2
CASSSRTSGGSGTQYF
TGTGCCAGCAGTTCCAGGACTAGCGGGGGGTCAGGGACCCAGTACTTC
>TRBV4-2|NA|TRBJ2-1|TRBD2
CASSHPPGLAGLRNEQFF
TGTGCCAGCAGCCACCCCCCGGGACTAGCGGGCTTAAGGAATGAGCAGTTCTTC
>TRBV25-1|NA|TRBJ1-6|TRBD1
CASPGQDREKGSPLHF
TGTGCCAGCCCGGGGCAGGACAGGGAAAAAGGTTCACCCCTCCACTTT
>TRBV27|NA|TRBJ2-3|TRBD2
CASSAGGTDTQYF
TGTGCCAGCAGTGCGGGGGGCACAGATACGCAGTATTTT
>TRBV5-8|NA|TRBJ2-7|NA
CASSFRGPYEQYF
TGTGCCAGCAGCTTCAGGGGACCCTACGAGCAGTACTTC
>TRBV2|NA|TRBJ1-5|NA
CASSAGRGNQPQHF
TGTGCCAGCAGTGCCGGCAGGGGAAATCAGCCCCAGCATTTT
>TRBV18|NA|TRBJ1-4|NA
CASSGDKLFF
TGTGCCAGCTCAGGAGATAAACTGTTTTTT
>TRBV5-6|NA|TRBJ1-4|NA
CASSLAFQQGSGEKLFF
TGTGCCAGCAGCTTGGCCTTCCAGCAGGGGTCGGGTGAAAAACTGTTTTTT
>TRBV14|NA|TRBJ2-7|TRBD2
CASSPWTSGGQQYF
TGTGCCAGCAGTCCTTGGACTAGCGGGGGGCAGCAGTACTTC
>TRBV5-6|NA|TRBJ2-3|TRBD1
CASSLVGWTGEEETDTQYF
TGTGCCAGCAGCTTGGTCGGGTGGACAGGCGAAGAAGAAACAGATACGCAGTATTTT
>TRBV18|NA|TRBJ1-3|NA
CASSPLQGFSGNTIYF
TGTGCCAGCTCACCACTACAGGGCTTCTCTGGAAACACCATATATTTT
>TRBV27|NA|TRBJ1-2|TRBD1
CASGGGPGQGLSYGYTF
TGTGCCAGCGGGGGGGGACCGGGACAGGGTCTGTCCTATGGCTACACCTTC
>TRBV18|NA|TRBJ2-5|TRBD1
CASSQYRGQETQYF
TGTGCCAGCTCACAGTACAGGGGCCAAGAGACCCAGTACTTC
>TRBV28|NA|TRBJ2-5|TRBD2
CASSLYQLGTRGLETQYF
TGTGCCAGCAGTTTGTACCAACTCGGGACTAGAGGGTTGGAGACCCAGTACTTC
>TRBV7-3|few|TRBJ1-2|NA
CASSSAADNYGYTF
TGTGCCAGCAGCTCAGCGGCCGATAACTATGGCTACACCTTC
>TRBV7-3|once|TRBJ1-1|TRBD1
CASSVTGTGVYGTEAFF
TGTGCCAGCAGCGTCACCGGGACAGGAGTGTATGGCACTGAAGCTTTCTTT
>TRBV29-1|NA|TRBJ2-3|NA
CSLALTGITDTQYF
TGCAGCCTTGCCCTTACGGGAATCACAGATACGCAGTATTTT
>TRBV28|NA|TRBJ2-3|TRBD2
CASTGGGLPVQPDTQYF
TGTGCCAGCACCGGGGGAGGGCTGCCCGTCCAACCAGATACGCAGTATTTT
>TRBV4-3|NA|TRBJ1-2|TRBD1
CASSLNRGSGYTF
TGCGCCAGCAGCCTTAACAGGGGTTCTGGCTACACCTTC
>TRBV4-1|NA|TRBJ2-1|NA
CASSQREGGLGSSYNEQFF
TGCGCCAGCAGCCAAAGGGAGGGGGGCCTGGGGAGTTCCTACAATGAGCAGTTCTTC